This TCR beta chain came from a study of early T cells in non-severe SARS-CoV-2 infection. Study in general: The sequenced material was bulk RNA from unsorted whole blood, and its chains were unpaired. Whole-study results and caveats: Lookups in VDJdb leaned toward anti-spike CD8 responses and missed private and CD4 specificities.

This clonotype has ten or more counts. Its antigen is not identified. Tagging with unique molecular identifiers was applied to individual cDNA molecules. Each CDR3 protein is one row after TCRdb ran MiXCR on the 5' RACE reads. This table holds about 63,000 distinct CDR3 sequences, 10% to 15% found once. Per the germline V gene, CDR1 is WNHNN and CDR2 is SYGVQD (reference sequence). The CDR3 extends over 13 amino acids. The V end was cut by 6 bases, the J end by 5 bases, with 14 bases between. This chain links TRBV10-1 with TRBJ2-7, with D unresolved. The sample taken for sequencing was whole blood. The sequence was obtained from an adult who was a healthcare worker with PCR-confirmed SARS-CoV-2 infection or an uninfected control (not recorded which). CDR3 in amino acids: CASSDAPWDEQYF. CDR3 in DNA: TGCGCCAGCAGCGACGCACCCTGGGACGAGCAGTACTTC.